A selection of T cell receptor beta chains follows, all from one sample in a study of blood T cell repertoires in COVID-19. Some clones are missing from TCRdb's copy, which holds only in-frame ones; the method was immunoSEQ multiplex PCR. The sample has roughly 230,000 clones, around 81% seen once; the top ten hold around 3.6%. Sample: PBMCs or T cells enriched from blood (not recorded which). Receptor source: a man in his fifties or sixties who had recovered from COVID-19. Both conserved end residues are part of each CDR3. D genes are given only for firm matches. Only some rows state a clone size, as once, few, many or a class for expanded clones.

NA,TRBV2,NA,TRBJ1-6,CASCRRGYNSPLHF,TGTGCCAGCTGCCGCAGGGGCTATAATTCACCCCTCCACTTT
NA,TRBV2,NA,TRBJ1-1,CASRQGPNTEAFF,TGTGCCAGCAGACAGGGTCCGAACACTGAAGCTTTCTTT
NA,TRBV7-2,NA,TRBJ2-5,CASSSRGGETQYF,TGTGCCAGCAGCTCCCGAGGAGGGGAGACCCAGTACTTC
once,TRBV3-1/TRBV3-2,TRBD1,TRBJ1-5,CASSQGTGGFQPQHF,TGTGCCAGCAGCCAAGGGACAGGGGGCTTTCAGCCCCAGCATTTT
many,TRBV5-1,NA,TRBJ1-1,CASSLGFTGMNTEAFF,TGCGCCAGCAGCTTGGGATTTACAGGCATGAACACTGAAGCTTTCTTT
NA,TRBV5-1,TRBD2,TRBJ2-3,CASSIGTSGGADTQYF,TGCGCCAGCAGCATCGGGACTAGCGGGGGGGCAGATACGCAGTATTTT
NA,TRBV3-1/TRBV3-2,TRBD1,TRBJ2-6,CASSQATGAFTSGANVLTF,TGTGCCAGCAGCCAAGCGACAGGGGCCTTTACCTCTGGGGCCAACGTCCTGACTTTC
NA,TRBV24-1,NA,TRBJ2-1,CATSDWGDEQFF,TGTGCCACCAGTGATTGGGGGGATGAGCAGTTCTTC
NA,TRBV23-1,NA,TRBJ2-7,CASSQSSRFPTYEQYF,TGCGCCAGCAGTCAATCGTCCAGGTTCCCCACCTACGAGCAGTACTTC
NA,TRBV5-1,NA,TRBJ1-2,CASSLGGGYGYTF,TGCGCCAGCAGCTTGGGCGGCGGGTACGGCTACACCTTC
NA,TRBV29-1,TRBD1,TRBJ2-7,CSVQDRATYEQYF,TGCAGCGTTCAGGACAGGGCCACCTACGAGCAGTACTTC
NA,TRBV28,TRBD1,TRBJ1-2,CAIGGGQPPRGYTF,TGTGCCATTGGAGGGGGACAGCCCCCCCGGGGCTACACCTTC
NA,TRBV30,NA,TRBJ1-3,CAWSVSSSGNTIYF,TGTGCCTGGAGTGTATCATCCTCTGGAAACACCATATATTTT
NA,TRBV21-1,NA,TRBJ2-2,CASIRVETGELFF,TGTGCCAGCATACGGGTGGAGACCGGGGAGCTGTTTTTT
NA,TRBV7-6,NA,TRBJ1-1,CASSPTKLPVTEAFF,TGTGCCAGCAGCCCCACGAAGTTACCAGTCACTGAAGCTTTCTTT
NA,TRBV28,NA,TRBJ1-2,CASRHRVNYGYTF,TGTGCCAGCAGACACAGGGTGAACTATGGCTACACCTTC
NA,TRBV10-1,TRBD1,TRBJ1-5,CASKNRGDQPQHF,TGCGCCAGCAAAAACAGGGGTGACCAGCCCCAGCATTTT
few,TRBV6-2/TRBV6-3,TRBD2,TRBJ2-3,CASSSLAGGRTDTQYF,TGTGCCAGCAGTTCACTAGCGGGAGGGCGCACAGATACGCAGTATTTT
NA,TRBV6-4,NA,TRBJ2-1,CASSDTPTGTNNEQFF,TGTGCCAGCAGTGACACCCCGACAGGTACGAACAATGAGCAGTTCTTC
NA,TRBV11-2,TRBD1,TRBJ2-2,CASSFIGENRGGTGELFF,TGTGCCAGCAGCTTTATTGGAGAGAACAGGGGCGGCACCGGGGAGCTGTTTTTT
NA,TRBV7-8,NA,TRBJ2-1,CASSTTRRVNNEQFF,TGTGCCAGCAGCACCACTAGACGCGTAAACAATGAGCAGTTCTTC
few,TRBV27,TRBD2,TRBJ2-1,CASSFLAGVTEQFF,TGTGCCAGCAGTTTTCTAGCGGGAGTAACGGAGCAGTTCTTC
once,TRBV29-1,TRBD1,TRBJ1-4,CSVHEGGKGEKLFF,TGCAGCGTTCATGAAGGGGGCAAGGGTGAAAAACTGTTTTTT
NA,TRBV6-5,NA,TRBJ2-1,CASSYPVYEQFF,TGTGCCAGCAGTTACCCGGTTTATGAGCAGTTCTTC
NA,TRBV3-1/TRBV3-2,NA,TRBJ1-3,CASSQGTGNTIYF,TGTGCCAGCTCCCAGGGAACGGGAAACACCATATATTTT
few,TRBV30,NA,TRBJ1-1,CAWQLGLEAFF,TGTGCCTGGCAATTGGGCCTTGAAGCTTTCTTT
NA,TRBV10-3,TRBD1,TRBJ1-4,CAIGQGSEKLFF,TGTGCCATCGGACAGGGATCTGAAAAACTGTTTTTT
NA,TRBV28,TRBD1,TRBJ1-4,CASSLRGQGYEKLFF,TGTGCCAGCAGTTTACGCGGACAGGGATATGAAAAACTGTTTTTT
NA,TRBV5-1,NA,TRBJ1-1,CASSPGRLMNTEAFF,TGCGCCAGTTCCCCGGGTAGGTTAATGAACACTGAAGCTTTCTTT
NA,TRBV6-5,TRBD2,TRBJ2-3,CASSPSGVGTDTQYF,TGTGCCAGCAGTCCTAGCGGGGTGGGCACAGATACGCAGTATTTT
NA,TRBV27,NA,TRBJ1-5,CASSPYFQGQEQPQHF,TGTGCCAGCAGTCCCTACTTTCAGGGGCAAGAACAGCCCCAGCATTTT
NA,TRBV18,NA,TRBJ1-2,CASSLGQGTTYGYTF,TGTGCCAGCTCCCTCGGACAAGGGACTACCTATGGCTACACCTTC
NA,TRBV9,NA,TRBJ1-4,CASSVGGGTNEKLFF,TGTGCCAGCAGCGTAGGTGGGGGGACGAATGAAAAACTGTTTTTT
NA,TRBV9,TRBD2,TRBJ2-1,CASSVRSGGATPGNEQFF,TGTGCCAGCAGCGTACGTAGCGGGGGGGCTACCCCGGGCAATGAGCAGTTCTTC
NA,TRBV27,TRBD1,TRBJ1-5,CASSLLADRVAQPQHF,TGTGCCAGCAGTTTATTAGCGGACAGGGTAGCTCAGCCCCAGCATTTT
NA,TRBV11-2,TRBD2,TRBJ2-5,CASSLEGGRATKTQYF,TGTGCCAGCAGCTTAGAGGGCGGGAGGGCCACAAAGACCCAGTACTTC
NA,TRBV15,NA,TRBJ1-5,CATSNQGGGQPQHF,TGTGCCACCAGCAATCAAGGGGGTGGTCAGCCCCAGCATTTT
NA,TRBV7-3,NA,TRBJ2-3,CASSLSTLHPLGTQYF,TGTGCCAGCAGCTTATCGACACTCCACCCCTTGGGTACGCAGTATTTT
NA,TRBV7-2,TRBD2,TRBJ2-1,CASSLLAGYNEQFF,TGTGCCAGCAGCTTGTTAGCGGGGTACAATGAGCAGTTCTTC
NA,TRBV7-2,NA,TRBJ2-5,CASMWSEYQETQYF,TGTGCCAGCATGTGGTCGGAGTACCAAGAGACCCAGTACTTC
NA,TRBV5-5,NA,TRBJ2-1,CASSFESGSYNEQFF,TGTGCCAGCAGCTTCGAATCCGGCTCCTACAATGAGCAGTTCTTC
NA,TRBV4-2,TRBD2,TRBJ2-5,CASSQVGLGETQYF,TGTGCCAGCAGCCAAGTAGGACTAGGAGAGACCCAGTACTTC
NA,TRBV10-2,TRBD1,TRBJ1-1,CASSFRTGRNTEAFF,TGCGCCAGCAGTTTCCGGACAGGGCGGAACACTGAAGCTTTCTTT
few,TRBV4-2,TRBD1,TRBJ2-7,CASSQGWTGNEQYF,TGTGCCAGCAGCCAAGGATGGACAGGGAACGAGCAGTACTTC
NA,TRBV7-9,NA,TRBJ1-2,CASSLLAGDYGYTF,TGTGCCAGCAGCTTATTAGCCGGGGACTATGGCTACACCTTC
NA,TRBV4-1,NA,TRBJ2-7,CASSQDKNRLRPYYEQYF,TGCGCCAGCAGCCAAGATAAAAATAGACTCCGACCATACTACGAGCAGTACTTC
NA,TRBV7-8,NA,TRBJ2-7,CASSLERGKTYEQYF,TGTGCCAGCAGCTTAGAAAGGGGCAAGACCTACGAGCAGTACTTC
NA,TRBV11-3,NA,TRBJ1-1,CASSIETEAFF,TGTGCCAGCAGCATTGAGACTGAAGCTTTCTTT
NA,TRBV9,TRBD1,TRBJ1-1,CASSRVQGSDTEAFF,TGTGCCAGCAGCCGGGTACAGGGGTCAGACACTGAAGCTTTCTTT
NA,TRBV7-8,TRBD1,TRBJ1-2,CASSFGGQGFNYGYTF,TGTGCCAGCAGCTTCGGCGGACAGGGCTTTAACTATGGCTACACCTTC